Below, 7 T cell receptor beta chains from the same sample are listed, as sequenced in a study of blood T cell repertoires in COVID-19. Generated by immunoSEQ multiplex PCR, the TCRdb table keeps only in-frame clones and is missing some. The sample carries approximately 330,000 clones, approximately 90% recorded once. The sequencing sample was made of peripheral blood. These receptors were taken from a man younger than 45 with COVID-19, enrolled during active disease.

This clone was seen at least ten times. V gene TRBV14 combines with J gene TRBJ2-7; D may be TRBD2 (6 bases). This CDR3 has 18 amino acids. Between the trimmed V and J ends, which lost 1 base and 0 bases, there was a span of 19 bases. CDR1 SGHDN and CDR2 FVKESK come from the germline V gene. Here the CDR3 DNA reads TGTGCCAGCAGCCAAGTAACAGGTGGGGACTGGCGCTCCTACGAGCAGTACTTC. Residues: CASSQVTGGDWRSYEQYF.

The V gene is TRBV2, the J gene TRBJ1-1; TRBD1 aligns across 7 bases. V shed 6 bases and J 0 bases; nucleotides not matched to a gene: 4. Germline V gene data show CDR1 as SNHLY and CDR2 as FYNNEI. CDR3 length: 14 residues. Here the CDR3 reads CASSSDRMNTEAFF. The CDR3 region has the DNA TGTGCCAGCAGCTCGGACAGGATGAACACTGAAGCTTTCTTT.

The chain couples TRBV11-2 to TRBJ2-4; tentatively, D is TRBD2 (6 bases). Per germline, CDR1 SGHAT and CDR2 FQNNGV. CDR3 length: 15 residues. Trimming cost V 6 bases and J 2 bases, with 14 bases left between them. This chain's CDR3 is CASRSPGLTKNIQYF. The CDR3 bases are TGTGCCAGCAGATCCCCGGGACTCACCAAAAACATTCAGTACTTC.

The J gene is TRBJ2-3, the V gene TRBV7-9, with TRBD2 identical over 14 bases. V lost 1 base to trimming and J lost 0 bases; unmatched junction nucleotides: 3. The CDR3 is 18 amino acids. Germline V lookup: CDR1 SEHNR, CDR2 FQNEAQ (reference sequence). CDR3 loop: CASSLGTSGGSSTDTQYF. Written as DNA, the CDR3 is TGTGCCAGCAGCTTAGGGACTAGCGGGGGGTCGAGCACAGATACGCAGTATTTT.

The V call is TRBV7-3, the J call TRBJ2-2, with D possibly matching TRBD2 (5 bases). The V and J ends lost 0 bases and 0 bases respectively, with 8 bases between them. The CDR3 has 16 amino acids. Germline CDR1 and CDR2: SGHTA and FQGTGA. This chain's CDR3 is CASSLTGLANTGELFF. CDR3 in DNA: TGTGCCAGCAGCTTAACTGGACTCGCGAACACCGGGGAGCTGTTTTTT.

The rearrangement joins TRBV2 to TRBJ1-1, with TRBD1 as a possible D gene (5 bases). The length of the CDR3 is 16 residues. Germline V lookup: CDR1 SNHLY, CDR2 FYNNEI. Trimming removed 0 bases from V and 0 bases from J, with 11 bases in between. As DNA, the CDR3 is TGTGCCAGCAGTGAAGCGCTAGGGGCCTTGAACACTGAAGCTTTCTTT. As protein: CASSEALGALNTEAFF.

The V call is TRBV28, the J call TRBJ1-1, with 9 positions matching TRBD1. CDR1 is MDHEN, CDR2 SYDVKM, per germline. The trim removed 3 bases at V and 6 bases at J, leaving 5 bases unmatched. The CDR3 totals 14 residues. CDR3 sequence (DNA): TGTGCCAGCAGTTTGACAGGGGGTCGTCCTGAAGCTTTCTTT. This gives the protein CASSLTGGRPEAFF.